The following is a T cell receptor (beta chain) sequence with its context. As yet, its antigen is unknown. The V segment lost 5 bases and the J segment 3 bases; nucleotides outside the gene matches: 11. Germline V gene sequence: CDR1 DFQATT, CDR2 SNEGSKA (reference sequence). The CDR3 is made up of 15 amino acids. Documented time point: sample taken at primary tumor resection. TCRs were sequenced from unsorted whole RNA of tumor, nontumor lung or PBMC. TCRdb reanalysed the 5' RACE reads using MiXCR and keeps one entry per CDR3 protein. This table has around 10,000 distinct CDR3 sequences, 10% to 15% appearing once. This sample was taken from a study of spatial heterogeneity in lung cancer. Findings of the study overall: Tumor mutation counts were tracked by expanded intratumoral alpha and beta TCR counts.

The chain combines TRBV20-1 with TRBJ1-1; 8 bases are shared with TRBD1. The sequencing used lung tumor tissue, collected at surgery. This receptor was identified in a male donor with early-stage non-small cell lung cancer. CDR3 residues: CSAPRPGGADTEAFF. CDR3 bases: TGCAGTGCTCCGCGACCAGGGGGCGCAGACACTGAAGCTTTCTTT.